This TCR beta chain was identified during a study of molecular identifiers for immune sequencing clone quantification. Study context: Split five ways in replicates, RNA from about 20,000 or 100,000 naive CD8 cells had four portions sequenced.

Listed TCR primers, together with previously described methods, were used for the bulk TCR libraries. Using its own MiXCR run on the PCR reads, TCRdb lists one record per CDR3 protein. The table shows more than 550,000 distinct CDR3 sequences, with roughly 27% occurring only once. A note on this clonotype: Its antigen is undetermined.

CDR1 and CDR2 (germline): MNHEY, SVGEGT. CDR3 length: 14 residues. The V gene lost 2 bases and the J gene lost 4 bases, with 11 bases spanning the gap. General study findings and limits: Over 99% of effector molecules, but under 1% in naive cells, were held by clones with more than 20 RNA copies.

This TCR was sampled from a human donor in good health. Some libraries in this study had Jurkat cell RNA spiked in. V gene TRBV6-2 or TRBV6-3 combines with J gene TRBJ2-5; TRBD1 might be the D (6 bases). The sample taken for sequencing was naive CD8+ T cells from blood, with Jurkat cell RNA spiked in. Noted subset: FACS-sorted CD8+CD4-CCR7+CD45RA+ naive T cells. For the CDR3, the DNA is TGTGCCAGCAGTTACGGGACAACTACAGAGACCCAGTACTTC. Its translation: CASSYGTTTETQYF.